The source of this TCR beta chain is a study of chemoradiotherapy in HPV16-positive cancers. Study-wide background: A couple of HPV16-positive patients' cells yielded candidate HPV-specific clones and common motifs.

Sequencing was performed with immunoSEQ multiplex PCR; in TCRdb, only in-frame clones are kept and a portion is missing. The table includes under 2,500 clones, around 90% detected once. Samples were taken several times over chemoradiotherapy. Whole-study findings and limits: Non-HPV-specific T cells did not expand in tumors during treatment, whereas candidate HPV-specific clones and E7-related motifs did.

Germline values: CDR1 MNHEY, CDR2 SVGAGI. V was pared by 6 bases and J by 6 bases, with 8 bases of the junction left unmatched. This CDR3 contains 13 residues. Comment on this clone: Its cognate antigen is unknown.

This specimen consisted of tumor tissue, obtained from a patient who underwent chemoradiotherapy. V gene TRBV6-5 combines with J gene TRBJ2-7, with 7 bases lining up with TRBD1. The clonotype originates from a human donor with HPV-associated anogenital cancer. CDR3 DNA: TGTGCCAGCAGCCAAGACAGGGAAAGCGAGCAGTACTTC. This codes for CASSQDRESEQYF.